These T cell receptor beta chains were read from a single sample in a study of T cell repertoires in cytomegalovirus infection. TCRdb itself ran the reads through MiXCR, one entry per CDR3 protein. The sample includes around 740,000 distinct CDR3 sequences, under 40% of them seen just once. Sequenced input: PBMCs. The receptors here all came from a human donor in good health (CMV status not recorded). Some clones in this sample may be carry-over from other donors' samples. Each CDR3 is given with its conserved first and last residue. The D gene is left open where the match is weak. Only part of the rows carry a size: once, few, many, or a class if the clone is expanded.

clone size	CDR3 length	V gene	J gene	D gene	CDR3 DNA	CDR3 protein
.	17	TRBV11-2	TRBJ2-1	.	TGTGCCAGCAGCTTAGGAGTACCGGGGGGCCCTTACAATGAGCAGTTCTTC	CASSLGVPGGPYNEQFF
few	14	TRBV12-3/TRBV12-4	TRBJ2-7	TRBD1	TGTGCCAGCAACAGACAGGGGGCTTTCTACGAGCAGTACTTC	CASNRQGAFYEQYF
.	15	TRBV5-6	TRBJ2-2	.	TGTGCCAGCAGCTTGGACAGGAGAAACACCGGGGAGCTGTTTTTT	CASSLDRRNTGELFF
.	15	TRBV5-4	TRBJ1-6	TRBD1	TGTGCCAGCAGCTCCCCGACAGGGGAGAATTCACCCCTCCACTTT	CASSSPTGENSPLHF
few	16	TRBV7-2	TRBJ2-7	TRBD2	TGTGCCAACCACACTATCTTAGCGGGTGCGCACTACGAGCAGTACTTC	CANHTILAGAHYEQYF
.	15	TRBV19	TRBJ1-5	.	TGTGCCAGTATTGAAGGAGGCCATGGCAATCAGCCCCAGCATTTT	CASIEGGHGNQPQHF
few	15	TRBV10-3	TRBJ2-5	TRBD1	TGTGCCATCAGTGACCCAAACAGGGGGCGAGAGACCCAGTACTTC	CAISDPNRGRETQYF
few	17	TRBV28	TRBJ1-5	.	TGTGCCAGCAGTCACAACGACCCGGGACACCGCGATCAGCCCCAGCATTTT	CASSHNDPGHRDQPQHF
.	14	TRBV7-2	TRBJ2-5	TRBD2	TGTGCCAGCAGCCGTCGGACTAGTACAGAGACCCAGTACTTC	CASSRRTSTETQYF
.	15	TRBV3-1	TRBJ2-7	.	TGTGCCAGCAGCCAAACTCGACTCGATCTCTACGAGCAGTACTTC	CASSQTRLDLYEQYF
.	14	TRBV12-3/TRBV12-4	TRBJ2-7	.	TGTGCCAGCAGTGCAGACAGTGCCCTTGACGAGCAGTACTTC	CASSADSALDEQYF
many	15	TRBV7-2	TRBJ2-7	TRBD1	TGTGCCAGCAGCTTAAGGACAGGGGGCCCCTACGAGCAGTACTTC	CASSLRTGGPYEQYF
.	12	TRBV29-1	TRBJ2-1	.	TGCAGCGTTGAACACGGGATCGGTGAGCAGTTCTTC	CSVEHGIGEQFF
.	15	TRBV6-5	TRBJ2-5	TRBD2	TGTGCCAGCAGTTACTCAGCGGGGCCGGGTGAGACCCAGTACTTC	CASSYSAGPGETQYF
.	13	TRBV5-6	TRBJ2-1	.	TGTGCCAGCAGCTTGTACATCTACAATGAGCAGTTCTTC	CASSLYIYNEQFF
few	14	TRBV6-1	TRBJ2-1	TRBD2	TGTGCCAGCAGTGAAGCGCCTAGCGGGAGGGCGGGGTTCTTC	CASSEAPSGRAGFF
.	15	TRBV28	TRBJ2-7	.	TGTGCCAGCAGTTTAGAGACTGTAGGCTCCTACGAGCAGTACTTC	CASSLETVGSYEQYF